This record concerns one T cell receptor (beta chain) sequence. The sample comes from a study of OX40 agonist ivuxolimab in advanced cancers. Profiled with immunoSEQ multiplex PCR; TCRdb holds only in-frame clones, not every one. The data contain some 80,000 clones, roughly 94% of them singletons. The CDR3 runs 16 residues. CDR1 MGHRA and CDR2 YSYEKL come from the germline V gene. With V trimmed by 4 bases and J by 5 bases, 11 bases remained unmatched. The chain recombines TRBV4-1 with TRBJ2-5; 9 nucleotides match TRBD2. This TCR derives from an adult with an advanced solid tumor such as melanoma, head and neck, liver or kidney cancer. Sample: CD4+ or CD8+ T cells sorted from blood, taken in a trial of the OX40 agonist ivuxolimab. In DNA, the CDR3 is TGCGCCAGCAGCCCCCGAGTAGCGGGAGAACTTGAGACCCAGTACTTC. It translates to CASSPRVAGELETQYF.